This T cell receptor (beta chain) derives from a study of OX40 agonist ivuxolimab in advanced cancers. The study, taken as a whole, reports: The authors also found low normalized T-cell clonal expansion in some nonresponders.

The repertoire was sequenced with immunoSEQ multiplex PCR; TCRdb's copy has only in-frame clones and lacks some. The profile covers approximately 50,000 clones, with approximately 91% appearing a single time and approximately 0.8% taken by the ten largest. A remark on this clone: Its antigen is not known.

Deletions cut 5 bases from V and 5 bases from J, with 15 bases between. This CDR3 contains 14 residues. Looked up from germline, CDR1 is SGHTA and CDR2 is FQGNSA. The chain uses TRBV7-2 and TRBJ1-1; D is unclear. The clonotype originates from an adult with an advanced solid tumor such as melanoma, head and neck, liver or kidney cancer. Sequenced here: CD4+ or CD8+ T cells sorted from blood, sampled in a trial of the OX40 agonist ivuxolimab. CDR3 nucleotide sequence: TGTGCCAGCAGCCCCGCGGTGAGTGGAACTGAAGCTTTCTTT. Amino acid sequence: CASSPAVSGTEAFF.